This T cell receptor (beta chain) was identified in a study of cytomegalovirus exposure and HLA in healthy donors. Study-level findings and limits: Cytomegalovirus association was assigned to about 150 TCR beta chains. Later, TCR association rates were found to vary by HLA locus, highest for DRB1 and lowest for HLA-C. Serostatus for CMV was the only available immune exposure information.

The PCR made use of 60 Vbeta and 13 Jbeta primers. The data were produced by immunoSEQ multiplex PCR, yet TCRdb's version contains in-frame clones alone and is incomplete. The top ten clones hold about 2.2% of a sample with about 150,000 clones, 80% to 85% of them seen once. Comments on this clone: The antigen is unknown.

Sequencing used PBMCs. This TCR was recovered from a male donor in good health and CMV-seronegative.

The CDR3: CASAGQGHNEQFF. As DNA, the CDR3 is TGTGCCAGCGCCGGACAGGGACACAATGAGCAGTTCTTC. The chain joins TRBV19 to TRBJ2-1; TRBD1 matches at 8 bases. The germline CDR1 and CDR2 sequences are LNHDA and SQIVND (reference sequence). This CDR3 spans 13 amino acids. The ends lost 9 bases at V and 5 bases at J; junction bases unmatched: 6. The variable domain in full, completed from reference TRBV19 and TRBJ2-1, reads DGGITQSPKYLFRKEGQNVTLSCEQNLNHDAMYWYRQDPGQGLRLIYYSQIVNDFQKGDIAEGYSVSREKKESFPLTVTSAQKNPTAFYLCASAGQGHNEQFFGPGTRLTVL.